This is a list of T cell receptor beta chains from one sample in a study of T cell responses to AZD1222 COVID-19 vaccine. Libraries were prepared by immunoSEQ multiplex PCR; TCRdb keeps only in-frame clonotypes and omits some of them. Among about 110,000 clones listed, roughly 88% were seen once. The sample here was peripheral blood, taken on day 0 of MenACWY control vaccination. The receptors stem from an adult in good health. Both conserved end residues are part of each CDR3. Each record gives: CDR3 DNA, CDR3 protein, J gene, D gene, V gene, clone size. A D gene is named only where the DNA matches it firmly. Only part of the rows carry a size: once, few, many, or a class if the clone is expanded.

cdr3_nt: TGTGCCTGGAGTGTGGGAACCGCCTACGAGCAGTACTTC
cdr3_aa: CAWSVGTAYEQYF
j_call: TRBJ2-7
d_call: -
v_call: TRBV30
clone_size: -

cdr3_nt: TGTGCCAGCAGCCTCTCCAACACTGAAGCTTTCTTT
cdr3_aa: CASSLSNTEAFF
j_call: TRBJ1-1
d_call: -
v_call: TRBV6-2/TRBV6-3
clone_size: -

cdr3_nt: TGCGCCAGCAGCCAGACGCCAGGGGGGTCGTCCGAGCAGTACTTC
cdr3_aa: CASSQTPGGSSEQYF
j_call: TRBJ2-7
d_call: -
v_call: TRBV4-1
clone_size: -

cdr3_nt: TGTGCCAGCACTAAGGAGACAGGGGGTGTGAATGGCTACACCTTC
cdr3_aa: CASTKETGGVNGYTF
j_call: TRBJ1-2
d_call: TRBD1
v_call: TRBV6-6
clone_size: -

cdr3_nt: TGTGCCAGCAGCCAAGCTGGTCACTCTGGGGCCAACGTCCTGACTTTC
cdr3_aa: CASSQAGHSGANVLTF
j_call: TRBJ2-6
d_call: -
v_call: TRBV3-1/TRBV3-2
clone_size: few

cdr3_nt: TGTGCCACCCGGACTAGCGGGGAGGAGACCCAGTACTTC
cdr3_aa: CATRTSGEETQYF
j_call: TRBJ2-5
d_call: TRBD2
v_call: TRBV28
clone_size: -

cdr3_nt: TGTGCCAGCAGTTACTATAAGCCGAGCTCCTACAATGAGCAGTTCTTC
cdr3_aa: CASSYYKPSSYNEQFF
j_call: TRBJ2-1
d_call: -
v_call: TRBV6-2/TRBV6-3
clone_size: few

cdr3_nt: TGTGCCAGCAGCTGGAAAGACAGGCGCTATGGCTACACCTTC
cdr3_aa: CASSWKDRRYGYTF
j_call: TRBJ1-2
d_call: -
v_call: TRBV5-6
clone_size: -

cdr3_nt: TGCGCCAGCAGCCATGACAGGTATGAAGAGACCCAGTACTTC
cdr3_aa: CASSHDRYEETQYF
j_call: TRBJ2-5
d_call: -
v_call: TRBV4-3
clone_size: -

cdr3_nt: TGTGCCAGCAGTCTGACAGGGGGCAAGTACAATGAGCAGTTCTTC
cdr3_aa: CASSLTGGKYNEQFF
j_call: TRBJ2-1
d_call: TRBD1
v_call: TRBV28
clone_size: -